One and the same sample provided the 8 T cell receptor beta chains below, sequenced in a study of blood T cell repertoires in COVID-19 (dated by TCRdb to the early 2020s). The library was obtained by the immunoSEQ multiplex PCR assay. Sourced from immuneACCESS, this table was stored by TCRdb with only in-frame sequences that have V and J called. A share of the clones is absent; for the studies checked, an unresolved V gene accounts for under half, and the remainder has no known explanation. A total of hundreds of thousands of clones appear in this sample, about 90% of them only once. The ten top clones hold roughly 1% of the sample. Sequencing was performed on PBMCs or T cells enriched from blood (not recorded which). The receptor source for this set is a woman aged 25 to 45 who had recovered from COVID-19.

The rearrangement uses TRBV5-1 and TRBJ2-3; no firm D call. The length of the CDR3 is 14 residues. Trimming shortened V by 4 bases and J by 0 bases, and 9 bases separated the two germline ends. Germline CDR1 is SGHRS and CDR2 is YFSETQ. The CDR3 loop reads CASSLLPSTDTQYF. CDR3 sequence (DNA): TGCGCCAGCAGCCTCCTCCCCAGCACAGATACGCAGTATTTT.

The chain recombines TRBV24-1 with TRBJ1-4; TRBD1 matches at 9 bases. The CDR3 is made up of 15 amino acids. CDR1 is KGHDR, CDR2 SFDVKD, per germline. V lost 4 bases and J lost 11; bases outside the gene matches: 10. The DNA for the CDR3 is TGTGCCACCAGTGACGCCGGGACAGGGAGTCGGAAACTGTTTTTT. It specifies CATSDAGTGSRKLFF.

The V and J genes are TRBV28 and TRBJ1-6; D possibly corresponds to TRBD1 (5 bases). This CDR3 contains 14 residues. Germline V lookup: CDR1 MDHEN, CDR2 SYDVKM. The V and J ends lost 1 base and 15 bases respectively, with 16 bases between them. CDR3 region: CASSLYVRGFGLHF. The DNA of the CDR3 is TGTGCCAGCAGTTTATATGTGCGGGGCTTTGGCCTCCACTTT.

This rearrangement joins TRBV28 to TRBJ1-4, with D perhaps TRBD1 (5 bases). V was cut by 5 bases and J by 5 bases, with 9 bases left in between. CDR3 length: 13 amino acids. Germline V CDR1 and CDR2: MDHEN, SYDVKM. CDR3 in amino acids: CASSLDRNEKLFF. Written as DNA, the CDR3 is TGTGCCAGCAGTCTTGACAGAAATGAAAAACTGTTTTTT. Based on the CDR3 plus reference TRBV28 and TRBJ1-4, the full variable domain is DVKVTQSSRYLVKRTGEKVFLECVQDMDHENMFWYRQDPGLGLRLIYFSYDVKMKEKGDIPEGYSVSREKKERFSLILESASTNQTSMYLCASSLDRNEKLFFGSGTQLSVL.

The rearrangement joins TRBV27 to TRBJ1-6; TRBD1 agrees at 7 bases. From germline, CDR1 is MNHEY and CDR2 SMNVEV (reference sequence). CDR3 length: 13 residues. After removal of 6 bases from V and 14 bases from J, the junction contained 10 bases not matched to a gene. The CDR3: CASRLTGLATLHF. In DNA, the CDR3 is TGTGCCAGCAGATTGACAGGGCTAGCTACCCTCCACTTT.

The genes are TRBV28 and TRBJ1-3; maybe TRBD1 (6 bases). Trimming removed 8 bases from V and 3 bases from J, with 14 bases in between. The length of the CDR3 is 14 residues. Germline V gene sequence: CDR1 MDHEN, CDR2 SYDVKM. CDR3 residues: CASLQGSSGNTIYF. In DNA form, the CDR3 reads TGTGCCAGCCTACAGGGAAGCAGTGGAAACACCATATATTTT.

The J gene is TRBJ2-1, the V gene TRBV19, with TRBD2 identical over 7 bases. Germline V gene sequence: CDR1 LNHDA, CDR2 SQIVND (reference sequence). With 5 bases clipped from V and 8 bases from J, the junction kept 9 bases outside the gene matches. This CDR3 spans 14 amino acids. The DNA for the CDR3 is TGTGCCAGTAGTTGGGGGGGTCATCTGGATGAGCAGTTCTTC. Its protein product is CASSWGGHLDEQFF. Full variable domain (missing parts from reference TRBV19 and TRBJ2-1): DGGITQSPKYLFRKEGQNVTLSCEQNLNHDAMYWYRQDPGQGLRLIYYSQIVNDFQKGDIAEGYSVSREKKESFPLTVTSAQKNPTAFYLCASSWGGHLDEQFFGPGTRLTVL.

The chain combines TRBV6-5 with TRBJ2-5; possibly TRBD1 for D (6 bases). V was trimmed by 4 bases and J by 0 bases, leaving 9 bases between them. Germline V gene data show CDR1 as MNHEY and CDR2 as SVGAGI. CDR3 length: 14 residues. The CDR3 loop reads CASSFRDNQETQYF. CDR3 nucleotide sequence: TGTGCCAGCAGTTTCAGGGACAACCAAGAGACCCAGTACTTC.